Listed below are T cell receptor beta chains from one sample, sequenced in a study of cytomegalovirus exposure and HLA in healthy donors. Repertoires were generated with immunoSEQ multiplex PCR, while TCRdb's copy carries only in-frame clones and drops some. The sample contains 140,000 or so clones, around two thirds of which appear only once. Sequenced: PBMCs. Every receptor here comes from a man in his late teens or twenties in good health and CMV-seropositive. Each CDR3 is given with its conserved first and last residue. The D gene is left open where the match is weak. Clone size, where shown, is once, few, many, or a class for clones that have expanded.

j_call v_call d_call clone_size cdr3_aa cdr3_nt
TRBJ2-7 TRBV14 . once CASSQEARYSYEQYF TGTGCCAGCAGCCAAGAAGCCAGGTACTCCTACGAGCAGTACTTC
TRBJ2-7 TRBV18 TRBD2 . CASSPPLGLAGESPYEQYF TGTGCCAGCTCACCACCCCTTGGGCTAGCGGGAGAATCCCCCTACGAGCAGTACTTC
TRBJ2-7 TRBV4-1 TRBD2 . CASSTGLGSYEQYF TGCGCCAGCAGCACGGGACTAGGTTCCTACGAGCAGTACTTC
TRBJ2-7 TRBV29-1 TRBD2 . CSAAGGSYEQYF TGCAGCGCCGCGGGGGGCTCCTACGAGCAGTACTTC
TRBJ1-2 TRBV7-2 . . CASRTGHIHGYTF TGTGCCAGCAGAACGGGACACATCCATGGCTACACCTTC
TRBJ2-1 TRBV7-3 TRBD2 few CASSPQGSGSDEQFF TGTGCCAGCAGCCCTCAGGGTAGCGGGAGCGATGAGCAGTTCTTC
TRBJ2-7 TRBV5-1 TRBD1 few CASSPPDRELSYEQYF TGCGCCAGCAGCCCGCCGGACAGGGAACTCTCCTACGAGCAGTACTTC
TRBJ2-4 TRBV7-2 . . CASSLGTENIQYF TGTGCCAGCAGCTTAGGGACAGAAAACATTCAGTACTTC
TRBJ1-2 TRBV6-5 . . CASRRFSNEGGYTF TGTGCCAGCAGGCGCTTCTCAAACGAGGGTGGCTACACCTTC
TRBJ1-1 TRBV29-1 . . CSVVRGNTEAFF TGCAGCGTTGTACGAGGGAACACTGAAGCTTTCTTT
TRBJ2-3 TRBV11-1 TRBD2 . CASSLVGRAADTQYF TGTGCCAGCAGCTTGGTCGGGAGGGCAGCAGATACGCAGTATTTT
TRBJ2-1 TRBV5-1 . . CASSLADSGAYGNEQFF TGCGCCAGCAGCTTAGCCGATAGTGGGGCATATGGCAATGAGCAGTTCTTC
TRBJ1-1 TRBV4-2 . . CASSRNPGHDPPFF TGTGCCAGCAGCCGGAACCCGGGACACGACCCTCCTTTCTTT
TRBJ1-4 TRBV29-1 . . CSVLKDKGIFENEKLFF TGCAGCGTTCTGAAGGACAAGGGGATATTCGAAAATGAAAAACTGTTTTTT
TRBJ1-1 TRBV27 TRBD1 few CASSPGTGGLRTEAFF TGTGCCAGCAGTCCCGGGACAGGGGGTTTGAGGACTGAAGCTTTCTTT
TRBJ1-1 TRBV19 . . CASRGEMNTEAFF TGTGCCAGTAGGGGCGAAATGAACACTGAAGCTTTCTTT
TRBJ2-7 TRBV19 TRBD1 . CASSITGGYEQYF TGTGCCAGTAGTATAACAGGGGGGTACGAGCAGTACTTC
TRBJ2-1 TRBV18 TRBD2 few CASSRGRGTANEQFF TGTGCCAGCTCCCGCGGGAGGGGTACGGCCAATGAGCAGTTCTTC
TRBJ1-1 TRBV9 . . CASSVAGLWNTEAFF TGTGCCAGCAGCGTAGCGGGACTTTGGAACACTGAAGCTTTCTTT
TRBJ1-5 TRBV5-1 . . CASSLGDYSNQPQHF TGCGCCAGCAGCTTAGGAGATTATAGCAATCAGCCCCAGCATTTT
TRBJ1-4 TRBV30 . . CAWHSGDFNEKLFF TGTGCCTGGCACAGCGGGGACTTTAATGAAAAACTGTTTTTT
TRBJ2-5 TRBV10-3 TRBD2 . CAISPGGRMETQYF TGTGCCATCAGTCCGGGGGGGCGGATGGAGACCCAGTACTTC
TRBJ2-7 TRBV27 TRBD2 . CASRPGTSGSYEQYF TGTGCCAGCAGACCAGGGACTAGCGGATCCTACGAGCAGTACTTC